Listed below are T cell receptor beta chains from one sample, sequenced in a study of identical twins. MiXCR was run by TCRdb on the 5' RACE reads, yielding one entry per CDR3 protein. The sample includes 250,000 or so distinct CDR3 sequences, about 8% of them seen just once. The data were also submitted as part of a second study, on yellow fever vaccine responses in identical twins.

The sequenced sample was CD8+ T cells sorted from blood. Receptors originate from a woman in her late teens or twenties in good health. Each CDR3 is given with its conserved first and last residue. The order of the fields is clone size, V gene, D gene, J gene, CDR3 DNA, CDR3 protein. A D gene is named only where the DNA matches it firmly. Some rows have no size entry. The others give once, few or many, or a class for an expanded clone.

>many|TRBV29-1|TRBD2|TRBJ2-7
TGCAGCGTGGGGGAGGGCCAATCCTACGAGCAGTACTTC
CSVGEGQSYEQYF
>-|TRBV4-3|-|TRBJ2-2
TGCGCCAGCAGCCAAGCGCCGGGAGTAACCGGGGAGCTGTTTTTT
CASSQAPGVTGELFF
>few|TRBV4-3|TRBD2|TRBJ2-1
TGCGCCAGCAGCCAAGATCGACTAGCGGGAGGATCCTCCTACAATGAGCAGTTCTTC
CASSQDRLAGGSSYNEQFF
>few|TRBV6-6|-|TRBJ2-3
TGTGCCAGCAGTAATGGGGGGATAGATACGCAGTATTTT
CASSNGGIDTQYF
>few|TRBV11-1|-|TRBJ2-3
TGTGCCAGCAGCCCCCGAGTCGGGGTGATGGTTAGCACAGATACGCAGTATTTT
CASSPRVGVMVSTDTQYF
>-|TRBV7-9|-|TRBJ2-5
TGTGCCAGCAGCTTAATTAACGTGGGGCGAGAGACCCAGTACTTC
CASSLINVGRETQYF
>few|TRBV27|-|TRBJ1-2
TGTGCCAGCAGTTCCCATTTAAACTATGGCTACACCTTC
CASSSHLNYGYTF
>many|TRBV12-3/TRBV12-4|TRBD2|TRBJ2-3
TGTGCCAGCAGCCTTAGCGGGGATACGCAGTATTTT
CASSLSGDTQYF
>few|TRBV4-1|-|TRBJ2-5
TGCGCCAGCAGCCAAGATCTGGAGGAGACCCAGTACTTC
CASSQDLEETQYF
>few|TRBV27|-|TRBJ2-7
TGTGCCAGCAGTTTTCTGGACAACTATGAGCAGTACTTC
CASSFLDNYEQYF
>many|TRBV29-1|-|TRBJ2-1
TGCAGCGCCACTAGCAGTCCCTACAATGAGCAGTTCTTC
CSATSSPYNEQFF
>few|TRBV7-3|TRBD2|TRBJ2-3
TGTGCCAGCAGCTCAGGACTAGGCACAGATACGCAGTATTTT
CASSSGLGTDTQYF
>few|TRBV25-1|-|TRBJ2-5
TGTGCCAGCAGTGAATATGGACAGACCGACTTTCAAGAGACCCAGTACTTC
CASSEYGQTDFQETQYF
>-|TRBV5-1|TRBD2|TRBJ2-7
TGCGCCAGCAGCTTGGGAACCCTTAGCGGGTCCTCCTACGAGCAGTACTTC
CASSLGTLSGSSYEQYF
>many|TRBV6-1|TRBD2|TRBJ2-3
TGTGCCAGCAGTCCAAGCGGGAGGGCCGCAGATACGCAGTATTTT
CASSPSGRAADTQYF